This is a list of T cell receptor beta chains from one sample in a study of early T cells in non-severe SARS-CoV-2 infection. TCRdb reprocessed the 5' RACE reads with MiXCR, giving one entry per CDR3 protein. This repertoire shows 34,000 or so distinct CDR3 sequences, around 9% found once; its top ten account for roughly 13%. Specimen: whole blood. The receptors were sampled from an adult who was a healthcare worker with PCR-confirmed SARS-CoV-2 infection or an uninfected control (not recorded which). The CDR3 runs from the conserved cysteine through the conserved F or W.

v_gene,CDR3aa
TRBV5-6,CASSFTGSRDRAEAFF
TRBV7-3,CASSPVRGNTGELFF
TRBV5-8,CASSPGQGTNEKLFF
TRBV29-1,CSARQGSSYEQYF
TRBV14,CASSHIGPGLASYEQYF
TRBV6-1,CASSEEGGGLQPQHF
TRBV18,CASSPLPGQGRNEQFF
TRBV6-4,CASSDFYGYTF
TRBV25-1,CASTRGRLSSYEQYF
TRBV2,CASSEDGVASNQPQHF
TRBV5-1,CASSLAVLSTNEQYF
TRBV7-2,CASSLATVRTQYF
TRBV4-1,CASSQGRQISTNEKLFF
TRBV9,CASSAVGTASEQYF
TRBV29-1,CSVARIGLNTEAFF
TRBV29-1,CSVDVQNTEAFF
TRBV3-1,CASSQRTGVFTGELFF
TRBV20-1,CSARNLRGLEPGYTF
TRBV7-9,CASSRSGGAPNEQFF
TRBV7-3,CASSFRGGDWAFF
TRBV5-5,CASRRRGDSYEQYF
TRBV4-3,CASSQRASGNQWDIQYF
TRBV5-1,CASSPTGGATYEQYF
TRBV12-3/TRBV12-4,CASSMGRQGLYEQYF
TRBV14,CASSQGLAGEIIYNEQFF
TRBV12-5,CASGPGLLQETQYF